The source of this T cell receptor beta chain is a study of blood T cell repertoires in COVID-19. Study in general: Specimens from acute and convalescent COVID-19 originated in the United States, Italy and Spain. PBMCs, B-cell-depleted T cells, or T cells provided the cDNA or gDNA that made up the material.

Authors' processing steps: Reference gene primer amplification gave nucleated cell count estimates. Using immunoSEQ multiplex PCR, the repertoire was profiled, and TCRdb retains in-frame clones only, with some absent. V and J calls plus clone size are reproduced from that table; the DNA served to infer D and trimming. Counted here are about 180,000 clones, about 91% occurring once; the ten biggest clones make up about 4%. This CDR3 is built from 14 residues. Trimming at V came to 5 bases and at J to 5 bases, leaving 8 bases not matched to a gene. Germline CDR1 and CDR2: MNHNY and SVGAGI (reference sequence).

Sample: peripheral blood. This chain uses TRBV6-6 with TRBJ2-7; 8 bases agree with TRBD1. The clonotype was recovered from a woman between 25 and 40 years old with acute or convalescent COVID-19. The CDR3 sequence: CASSRDRGLNEQYF. The CDR3 DNA is TGTGCCAGCAGTAGAGACAGGGGACTCAACGAGCAGTACTTC.